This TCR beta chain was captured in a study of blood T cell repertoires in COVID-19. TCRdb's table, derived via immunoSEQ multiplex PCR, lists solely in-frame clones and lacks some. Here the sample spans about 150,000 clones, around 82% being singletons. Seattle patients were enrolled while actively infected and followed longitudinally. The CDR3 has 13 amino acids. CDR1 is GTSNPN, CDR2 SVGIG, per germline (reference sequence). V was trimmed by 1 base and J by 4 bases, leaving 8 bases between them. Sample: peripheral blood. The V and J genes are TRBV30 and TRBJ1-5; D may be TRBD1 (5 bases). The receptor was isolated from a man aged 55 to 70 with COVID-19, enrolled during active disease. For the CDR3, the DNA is TGTGCCTGGAGTGCCGGGGGGAATCAGCCCCAGCATTTT. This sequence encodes CAWSAGGNQPQHF.